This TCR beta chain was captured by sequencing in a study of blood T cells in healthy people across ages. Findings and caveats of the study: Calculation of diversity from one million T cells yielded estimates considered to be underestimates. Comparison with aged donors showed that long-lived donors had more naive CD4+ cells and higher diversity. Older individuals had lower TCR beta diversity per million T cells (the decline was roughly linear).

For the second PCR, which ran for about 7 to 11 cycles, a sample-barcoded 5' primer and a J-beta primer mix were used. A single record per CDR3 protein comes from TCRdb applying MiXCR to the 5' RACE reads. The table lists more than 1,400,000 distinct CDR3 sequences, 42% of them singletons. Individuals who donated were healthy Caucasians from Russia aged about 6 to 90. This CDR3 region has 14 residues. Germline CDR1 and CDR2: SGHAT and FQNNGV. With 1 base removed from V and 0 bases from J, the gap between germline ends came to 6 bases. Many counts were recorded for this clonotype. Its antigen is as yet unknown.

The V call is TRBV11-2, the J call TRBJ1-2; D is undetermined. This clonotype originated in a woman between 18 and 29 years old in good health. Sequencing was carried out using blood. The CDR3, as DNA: TGTGCCAGCAGCTTAGGCCCGGCTAACTATGGCTACACCTTC. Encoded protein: CASSLGPANYGYTF.